The sequence of this T cell receptor (beta chain) was determined in a study of cytomegalovirus exposure and HLA in healthy donors. Overall study context: An analysis done earlier identified 95 million to 140 million unique TCR beta sequences from about 179 million T cells.

General study findings and limits: Cytomegalovirus status, reportedly, was diagnosed with high specificity and sensitivity by the classifier.

Although they were nominally healthy when sampled, donors likely had unrecorded immune exposures. Remarks on this clone: Antigen specificity is unknown.

Trimming took 6 bases from V and 1 from J, leaving 18 bases between them. The germline gives CDR1 KGHSH, CDR2 LQKENI. This CDR3 has 16 residues. Primers: 60 Vbeta forward and 13 Jbeta reverse. Produced via immunoSEQ multiplex PCR; TCRdb's table is partial and in-frame only. The data show some 120,000 clones, roughly 86% seen once. This clonotype was sampled from a man in his late teens or twenties in good health and CMV-seronegative. What was sequenced was PBMCs. The chain couples TRBV18 to TRBJ1-1, with D possibly being TRBD1 (5 bases). The CDR3 loop is CASSQEVGGGNTEAFF. CDR3 coding DNA: TGTGCCAGCTCCCAAGAAGTGGGCGGGGGGAACACTGAAGCTTTCTTT.